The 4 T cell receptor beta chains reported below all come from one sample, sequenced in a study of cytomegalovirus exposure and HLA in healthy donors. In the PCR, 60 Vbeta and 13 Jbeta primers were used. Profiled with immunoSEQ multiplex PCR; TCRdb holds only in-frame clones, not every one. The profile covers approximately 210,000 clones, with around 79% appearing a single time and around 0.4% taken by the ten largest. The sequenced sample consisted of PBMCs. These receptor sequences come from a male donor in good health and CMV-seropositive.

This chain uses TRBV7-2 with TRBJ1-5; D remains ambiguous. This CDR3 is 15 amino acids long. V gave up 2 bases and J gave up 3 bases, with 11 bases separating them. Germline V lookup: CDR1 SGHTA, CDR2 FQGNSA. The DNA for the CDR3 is TGTGCCAGCAGCTTAACTGGGGAGGTCAATCAGCCCCAGCATTTT. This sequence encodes CASSLTGEVNQPQHF.

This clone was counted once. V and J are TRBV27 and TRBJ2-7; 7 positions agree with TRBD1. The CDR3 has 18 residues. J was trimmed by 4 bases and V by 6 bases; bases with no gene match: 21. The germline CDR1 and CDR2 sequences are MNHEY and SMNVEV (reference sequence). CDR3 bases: TGTGCCAGCAGCCGCTCGAGGTTGTCGGGACAGAGCACTTACGAGCAGTACTTC. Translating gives CASSRSRLSGQSTYEQYF.

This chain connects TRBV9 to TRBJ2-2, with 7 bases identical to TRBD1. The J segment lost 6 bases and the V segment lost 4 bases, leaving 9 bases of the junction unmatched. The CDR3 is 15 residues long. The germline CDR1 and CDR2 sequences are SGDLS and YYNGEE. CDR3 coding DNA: TGTGCCAGCAGCTTCAGACAGGGTGCGGCCGGGGAGCTGTTTTTT. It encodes CASSFRQGAAGELFF.

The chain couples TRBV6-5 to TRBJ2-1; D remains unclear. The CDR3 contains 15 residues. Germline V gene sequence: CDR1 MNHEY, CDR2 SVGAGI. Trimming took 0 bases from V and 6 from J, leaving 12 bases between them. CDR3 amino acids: CASSYSIRVPNEQFF. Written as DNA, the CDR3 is TGTGCCAGCAGTTACTCGATACGGGTTCCCAATGAGCAGTTCTTC.